The 19 T cell receptor beta chains below were found in one sample sequenced in a study of blood T cell repertoires in COVID-19. Sequencing was performed with immunoSEQ multiplex PCR; in TCRdb, only in-frame clones are kept and a portion is missing. The repertoire holds about 120,000 clones, with approximately 85% as singletons. Specimen: peripheral blood. Receptor source: a man aged 25 to 40 with COVID-19, enrolled during active disease.

V is TRBV28 and J is TRBJ2-7; the D gene is possibly TRBD2 (6 bases). This CDR3 has 13 residues. With 3 bases removed from V and 6 bases from J, the gap between germline ends came to 12 bases. CDR1 is MDHEN, CDR2 SYDVKM, per germline. CDR3 in amino acids: CASSLVEGAEQYF. The CDR3 nucleotides are TGTGCCAGCAGTTTGGTGGAGGGAGCCGAGCAGTACTTC.

V usage is TRBV5-1 and J usage is TRBJ2-7, with TRBD2 matching 8 bases. Germline values: CDR1 SGHRS, CDR2 YFSETQ. The CDR3 has 16 residues. The junction had 8 bases not matched to a gene; V was cut back by 0 bases and J by 3 bases. The CDR3 nucleotides read TGCGCCAGCAGCTTGGGGAGCGGGGGTTCCCTCTACGAGCAGTACTTC. Its protein product is CASSLGSGGSLYEQYF.

The table lists this clone with a count of one. The chain links TRBV28 to TRBJ1-2; TRBD1 matches at 8 bases. The CDR3 is made up of 13 amino acids. The trim removed 5 bases at V and 3 bases at J, leaving 2 bases unmatched. Germline values: CDR1 MDHEN, CDR2 SYDVKM. The CDR3 nucleotides are TGTGCCAGCAGTCCAGGGGGCGACTATGGCTACACCTTC. Its protein is CASSPGGDYGYTF.

In nucleotides, the CDR3 is TGTGCCAGCAGCCCCTCGGGGTTACCCTACAATGAGCAGTTCTTC. The encoded protein is CASSPSGLPYNEQFF. The chain joins TRBV9 to TRBJ2-1; D perhaps matches TRBD2 (5 bases). Germline assignment: CDR1 SGDLS and CDR2 YYNGEE. The V end lost 4 bases, the J end lost 2 bases, and 13 bases lay between the germline ends. There are 15 residues in the CDR3.

This clone was seen at least ten times. This sequence joins TRBV5-8 and TRBJ1-2; D perhaps matches TRBD1 (6 bases). CDR1 and CDR2 from the germline V gene are SGHTS and YDEGEE. V lost 2 bases and J 6 bases, leaving 8 bases between the germline ends. CDR3 length equals 12 residues. CDR3 coding DNA: TGTGCCAGCAGCTTTTACAGGGATGGCTACACCTTC. It yields the protein CASSFYRDGYTF.

V is TRBV5-1 and J is TRBJ2-7, with a weak D call TRBD2 (6 bases). V lost 0 bases and J lost 6, with 16 bases in between. This CDR3 has 15 amino acids. Looked up from germline, CDR1 is SGHRS and CDR2 is YFSETQ. The chain's CDR3 is CASSLGSGVGSEQYF. The CDR3 DNA sequence: TGCGCCAGCAGCTTGGGGTCGGGAGTTGGGTCCGAGCAGTACTTC. The full variable domain, with the rest looked up from reference TRBV5-1 and TRBJ2-7, is KAGVTQTPRYLIKTRGQQVTLSCSPISGHRSVSWYQQTPGQGLQFLFEYFSETQRNKGNFPGRFSGRQFSNSRSEMNVSTLELGDSALYLCASSLGSGVGSEQYFGPGTRLTVT.

This chain joins TRBV6-2 or TRBV6-3 and TRBJ2-2; TRBD2 matches at 8 bases. This CDR3 comprises 16 residues. Germline CDR1 and CDR2: MNHEY and SVGEGT. V shed 2 bases, J shed 6 bases, and the junction held 8 bases outside the gene matches. The DNA of the CDR3 is TGTGCCAGCAGTTACCCCCGACTAGCGAGCCCCGGGGAGCTGTTTTTT. Protein sequence: CASSYPRLASPGELFF.

This clone was counted only a few times. This chain links TRBV4-1 with TRBJ2-7; 11 bases match TRBD1. V shed 0 bases, J shed 3 bases, and the junction held 7 bases outside the gene matches. CDR3 length: 17 residues. CDR1 and CDR2 from the germline V gene are MGHRA and YSYEKL. The chain's CDR3 is CASSQDGLGQGVYEQYF. CDR3 nucleotide sequence: TGCGCCAGCAGCCAAGATGGACTGGGACAGGGGGTCTACGAGCAGTACTTC.

This chain connects TRBV24-1 to TRBJ2-1, with D possibly TRBD1 on 6 matching bases. CDR1 KGHDR and CDR2 SFDVKD come from the germline V gene. The germline V and J ends were trimmed by 4 bases and 10 bases, with 7 bases remaining between them. The CDR3 contains 11 residues. The CDR3 region has the DNA TGTGCCACCAGTGAGGGACACGAGCAGTTCTTC. This sequence encodes CATSEGHEQFF.

The chain uses TRBV3-1 (or the pseudogene TRBV3-2) and TRBJ2-7; no clear D. CDR3 size: 13 residues. The V end was cut by 4 bases, the J end by 5 bases, with 12 bases between. The V gene's germline CDR1 is LGHDT and CDR2 YNNKEL (reference sequence). The CDR3 sequence: CASSRAHRDEQYF. The CDR3, as DNA: TGTGCCAGCAGCCGCGCCCACCGGGACGAGCAGTACTTC.

Only a few counts were recorded for this clone. The rearrangement uses TRBV7-8 and TRBJ2-1; D gene uncertain. Trimming took off 7 bases at V and 3 bases at J, with 10 bases between the two ends. Germline V gene sequence: CDR1 SGHVS, CDR2 FQNEAQ. The CDR3 consists of 13 residues. CDR3 bases: TGTGCCAGCAACCCCACGGGCTACAATGAGCAGTTCTTC. The encoded protein is CASNPTGYNEQFF. Full variable domain (remainder filled in from reference TRBV7-8 and TRBJ2-1): GAGVSQSPRYKVAKRGQDVALRCDPISGHVSLFWYQQALGQGPEFLTYFQNEAQLDKSGLPSDRFFAERPEGSVSTLKIQRTQQEDSAVYLCASNPTGYNEQFFGPGTRLTVL.

CDR3 in DNA: TGTGCCACCGACCCACTAGCGGGAGGTGAGCAGTTCTTC. It codes for CATDPLAGGEQFF. The gene calls are TRBV6-4 and TRBJ2-1, with TRBD2 matching 12 bases. V dropped 10 bases and J dropped 9; count of bases not matched to a gene: 7. The CDR3 is made up of 13 amino acids. The V gene's germline CDR1 is MRHNA and CDR2 SNTAGT.

The chain employs TRBV30 and TRBJ2-1, with 9 bases matching TRBD2. CDR1 GTSNPN and CDR2 SVGIG come from the germline V gene (reference sequence). The CDR3 spans 15 residues. J lost 2 bases, V lost 3 bases, and 5 bases had no gene match. Here the CDR3 reads CAWRSAGGAYNEQFF. Here the CDR3 DNA reads TGTGCCTGGAGATCGGCGGGAGGGGCCTACAATGAGCAGTTCTTC.

The chain employs TRBV28 and TRBJ2-3; perhaps TRBD1 as D (6 bases). Germline V gene lookup returns CDR1 MDHEN and CDR2 SYDVKM. Trimming took 5 bases from V and 5 from J, leaving 17 bases between them. CDR3 length: 15 residues. The CDR3: CASSLGSGAGDTQYF. The CDR3 DNA is TGTGCCAGCAGTCTCGGATCAGGGGCAGGAGATACGCAGTATTTT.

The sample holds a few counts of this clone. Within the sample, other DNA sequences also encode this same CDR3. The J gene is TRBJ1-5, the V gene TRBV19; 8 bases agree with TRBD1. Per germline, CDR1 LNHDA and CDR2 SQIVND (reference sequence). V gave up 5 bases and J gave up 5 bases; unmatched junction bases: 8. This CDR3 is 15 amino acids long. This chain's CDR3 is CASSPPTGGDQPQHF. The CDR3 coding sequence is TGTGCCAGTAGTCCGCCTACAGGGGGGGATCAGCCCCAGCATTTT. The variable domain in full, with the rest retrieved from reference TRBV19 and TRBJ1-5, is DGGITQSPKYLFRKEGQNVTLSCEQNLNHDAMYWYRQDPGQGLRLIYYSQIVNDFQKGDIAEGYSVSREKKESFPLTVTSAQKNPTAFYLCASSPPTGGDQPQHFGDGTRLSIL.

V is TRBV25-1 and J is TRBJ2-1; TRBD2 aligns across 8 bases. The CDR3 spans 16 residues. Looked up from germline, CDR1 is MGHDK and CDR2 is SYGVNS. V lost 3 bases to trimming and J lost 3 bases; unmatched junction nucleotides: 7. DNA of the CDR3: TGTGCCAGCAGTGAGTTAACTAGCGGTGTCTACAATGAGCAGTTCTTC. Amino acids: CASSELTSGVYNEQFF.

This clone showed up many times. For the CDR3, the DNA is TGTGCCATACATTCCAGAGGGACAGCCTCTGACGGCTACACCTTC. Translated, it gives CAIHSRGTASDGYTF. The chain is built from TRBV10-3 and TRBJ1-2, with 7 bases aligning to TRBD1. J was trimmed by 8 bases and V by 9 bases; bases with no gene match: 18. This CDR3 contains 15 residues. Per germline, CDR1 ENHRY and CDR2 SYGVKD.

The chain has TRBV10-3 and TRBJ1-5, with no clear D. CDR3 length equals 13 residues. Trimming stripped 4 bases from V and 4 bases from J, with 8 bases between. Germline values: CDR1 ENHRY, CDR2 SYGVKD. CDR3: CAISGAVNQPQHF. Here the CDR3 DNA reads TGTGCCATCAGTGGGGCAGTAAATCAGCCCCAGCATTTT.

The chain uses TRBV6-5 and TRBJ2-6; D is unclear. V was cut by 2 bases and J by 4 bases, with 6 bases left in between. Germline loops: CDR1 MNHEY, CDR2 SVGAGI. This CDR3 spans 14 amino acids. This chain's CDR3 is CASSYLTGANVLTF. The CDR3 DNA reads as TGTGCCAGCAGTTACCTGACAGGGGCCAACGTCCTGACTTTC.